This section outlines one T cell receptor (beta chain) sequence together with its context. Its target is not known. This sample is part of a study of cytomegalovirus exposure and HLA in healthy donors. Germline CDR1 is MNHNS and CDR2 is SASEGT. The CDR3 length is 15 residues. V shed 1 base, J shed 5 bases, and the junction held 6 bases outside the gene matches. Nominally healthy donors provided the samples, though records likely missed some immune exposures. Study results and limitations: Sequence variants that were highly shared formed a cluster that was likely a sequencing artifact. A list of 150 to 200 TCR beta chains associated with cytomegalovirus was given.

PCR used 60 Vbeta primers and 13 Jbeta primers. Sequencing was performed with immunoSEQ multiplex PCR; in TCRdb, only in-frame clones are kept and a portion is missing. The sample shows fewer than 200,000 clones, over 80% of them seen only once. Material for sequencing was PBMCs. The TCR comes from a man aged 50 to 60 in good health and CMV-seronegative. The chain combines TRBV6-1 with TRBJ2-5, with 8 bases that match TRBD2. Written as DNA, the CDR3 is TGTGCCAGCAGTGAAGGTCCTAGCGGGTCGGAGACCCAGTACTTC. It encodes CASSEGPSGSETQYF.